Sequencing of this T cell receptor beta chain was carried out in a study of shared T cell receptors in the human thymus. The table came from immunoSEQ multiplex PCR; TCRdb's copy has only in-frame clones and leaves some out. Counted here are about 710,000 clones, 87% occurring once; the ten biggest clones make up 0.0094%. The V gene's germline CDR1 is MDHEN and CDR2 SYDVKM. The CDR3 covers 18 residues. The trim removed 5 bases at V and 3 bases at J, leaving 19 bases unmatched. These same records also appear under a second study, on human thymus T cells. From that report: Healthy Finnish infants having corrective surgery for congenital heart defects served as donors. Resections were taken during corrective heart surgery, and the thymus tissue came from these. Thymic as well as blood repertoires seemed to favor certain V and J genes unevenly. Highly overlapping thymic repertoires among unrelated individuals were reported in related research.

The receptor was derived from a boy in the first two years of life with a congenital heart defect. The sample taken for sequencing was thymocytes. The chain combines TRBV28 with TRBJ2-7, with 7 bases lining up with TRBD1. The CDR3 DNA reads TGTGCCAGCAGTCGACTTCCGGGACAGACAGATCCTTACTACGAGCAGTACTTC. Protein sequence: CASSRLPGQTDPYYEQYF.